The clone carrying this T cell receptor (beta chain) was observed once. Germline V gene data show CDR1 as SNHLY and CDR2 as FYNNEI. Trimming at V came to 8 bases and at J to 0 bases, leaving 7 bases not matched to a gene. The length of the CDR3 is 16 residues. This sample is drawn from a study of OX40 agonist ivuxolimab in advanced cancers. About the research overall: Under the entry rules, prior anti-PD-1, anti-PD-L1 or anti-CTLA-4 therapy was allowed, and approximately 40% had some.

Sequencing was performed with immunoSEQ multiplex PCR; in TCRdb, only in-frame clones are kept and a portion is missing. Of around 53,000 clones listed, over 80% are singletons. This rearrangement joins TRBV2 to TRBJ2-7; 13 positions agree with TRBD2. The source was CD4+ or CD8+ T cells sorted from blood, collected in a trial of the OX40 agonist ivuxolimab. The sequence was obtained from an adult with an advanced solid tumor such as melanoma, head and neck, liver or kidney cancer. CDR3 nucleotides: TGTGCCAGCGGGGGACTAGCGGGAATTCACTCCTACGAGCAGTACTTC. Its protein product is CASGGLAGIHSYEQYF.